A single sample gave rise to the 10 T cell receptor beta chains below, sequenced in a study of long-term antiretroviral therapy in people with HIV. Survey-level immunoSEQ v3.0 assays were run. TCRdb keeps only in-frame clones here, not all; method: immunoSEQ multiplex PCR. Here the sample spans around 25,000 clones, around 84% being singletons. The input for sequencing was unsorted PBMCs, taken 4.4 years after starting antiretroviral therapy. These receptors came from a man aged 25-45 years with HIV.

V usage is TRBV6-6 and J usage is TRBJ1-2; D possibly corresponds to TRBD1 (5 bases). The CDR3 sequence is 16 residues long. Germline CDR1 MNHNY, CDR2 SVGAGI (reference sequence). V lost 6 bases and J lost 2, with 19 bases in between. CDR3 region: CASSTPDSPRNYGYTF. The DNA of the CDR3 is TGTGCCAGCAGCACCCCCGACAGCCCGAGGAACTATGGCTACACCTTC.

This clone was counted a single time. The chain employs TRBV9 and TRBJ2-3; perhaps TRBD1 as D (5 bases). The CDR3 has 14 amino acids. Germline loops: CDR1 SGDLS, CDR2 YYNGEE. V was clipped by 1 base and J by 2 bases, with 8 bases between them. CDR3 DNA: TGTGCCAGCAGCGTATCCAGGGCCACAGATACGCAGTATTTT. This codes for CASSVSRATDTQYF.

V is TRBV9 and J is TRBJ1-5, with D perhaps matching TRBD1 (5 bases). CDR1 and CDR2 from the germline V gene are SGDLS and YYNGEE. The CDR3 runs 14 residues. Deletions cut 4 bases from V and 2 bases from J, with 10 bases between. The CDR3 nucleotides read TGTGCCAGCAGCCGGGGGGACCGCAATCAGCCCCAGCATTTT. This encodes CASSRGDRNQPQHF.

Here the CDR3 reads CASSLGEGQNTEAFF. In nucleotides, the CDR3 is TGTGCCAGCAGCTTAGGGGAAGGGCAGAACACTGAAGCTTTCTTT. The V gene is TRBV13, the J gene TRBJ1-1; no reliable D call. The germline V and J ends were trimmed by 0 bases and 1 base, with 9 bases remaining between them. CDR3 length: 15 amino acids. Germline loops: CDR1 PRHDT, CDR2 FYEKMQ (reference sequence).

The chain combines TRBV9 with TRBJ2-3; D perhaps matches TRBD2 (7 bases). Per the germline V gene, CDR1 is SGDLS and CDR2 is YYNGEE. The CDR3 covers 15 residues. Trimming pared 0 bases from V and 2 bases from J, leaving 10 bases between. The CDR3 protein is CASSVGGGLTDTQYF. In nucleotides, the CDR3 is TGTGCCAGCAGCGTAGGGGGGGGGCTCACAGATACGCAGTATTTT.

The V and J genes are TRBV7-6 and TRBJ1-1, with TRBD1 as a possible D gene (6 bases). Trimming removed 5 bases from V and 11 bases from J, with 18 bases in between. The germline gives CDR1 SGHVS, CDR2 FNYEAQ. This CDR3 contains 13 residues. CDR3 amino acids: CASSQSTGSDAFF. The CDR3 DNA sequence: TGTGCCAGCAGCCAGTCCACAGGGAGCGATGCTTTCTTT. The full variable domain, rest sourced from reference TRBV7-6 and TRBJ1-1, is GAGVSQSPRYKVTKRGQDVALRCDPISGHVSLYWYRQALGQGPEFLTYFNYEAQQDKSGLPNDRFSAERPEGSISTLTIQRTEQRDSAMYRCASSQSTGSDAFFGQGTRLTVV.

The chain has TRBV28 and TRBJ1-4; no clear D. The CDR3 contains 14 residues. The germline V gene has CDR1 MDHEN and CDR2 SYDVKM. V was shortened by 8 bases and J by 1 base, with 11 bases between the two germline ends. This CDR3 is CASLRPRTNEKLFF. CDR3 DNA sequence: TGTGCCAGCCTTCGGCCCCGAACTAATGAAAAACTGTTTTTT.

The rearrangement links TRBV7-9 to TRBJ1-1; D possibly corresponds to TRBD1 (6 bases). V lost 5 bases, J lost 5 bases, and 12 bases lay in between. From germline, CDR1 is SEHNR and CDR2 FQNEAQ (reference sequence). CDR3 length: 13 residues. CDR3 in DNA: TGTGCCAGCAGCCCTGGGACAAAGACTGAAGCTTTCTTT. This gives the protein CASSPGTKTEAFF. Drawing the rest from reference TRBV7-9 and TRBJ1-1, the complete variable domain is DTGVSQNPRHKITKRGQNVTFRCDPISEHNRLYWYRQTLGQGPEFLTYFQNEAQLEKSRLLSDRFSAERPKGSFSTLEIQRTEQGDSAMYLCASSPGTKTEAFFGQGTRLTVV.

This clone has more than one count but fewer than ten. The chain is built from TRBV10-1 and TRBJ2-7; weak D call: TRBD1 (5 bases). The ends were cut back, 3 bases at V and 2 bases at J, with 11 bases in the middle. The germline gives CDR1 WNHNN, CDR2 SYGVQD (reference sequence). This CDR3 contains 14 residues. CDR3 amino acids: CASSDSRQTYEQYF. The CDR3 DNA sequence: TGCGCCAGCAGTGATTCAAGACAGACCTACGAGCAGTACTTC.

The chain is built from TRBV4-3 and TRBJ2-7; maybe TRBD2 (8 bases). Deletions cut 1 base from V and 6 bases from J, with 25 bases between. The CDR3 totals 18 residues. Germline CDR1 reads LGHNA; CDR2 reads YSLEER. CDR3 sequence reads: CASSQAPSLAEGAGEQYF. The CDR3 DNA sequence: TGCGCCAGCAGCCAAGCTCCCTCACTAGCGGAGGGGGCCGGCGAGCAGTACTTC.